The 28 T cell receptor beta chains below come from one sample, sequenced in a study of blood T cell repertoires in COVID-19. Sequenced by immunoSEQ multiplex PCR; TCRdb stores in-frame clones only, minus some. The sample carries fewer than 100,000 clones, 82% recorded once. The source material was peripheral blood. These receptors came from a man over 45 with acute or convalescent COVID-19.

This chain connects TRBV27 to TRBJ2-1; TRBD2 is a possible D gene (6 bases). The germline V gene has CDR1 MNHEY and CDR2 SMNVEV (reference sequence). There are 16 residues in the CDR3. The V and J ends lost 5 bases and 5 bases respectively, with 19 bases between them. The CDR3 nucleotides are TGTGCCAGCAGTAGCGTCGGGACTTCCCGGCACAATGAGCAGTTCTTC. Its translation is CASSSVGTSRHNEQFF.

The DNA of the CDR3 is TGTGCCAGCAGCTTCCCACCGGGACAGGGGTACTCCGGGGAGCTGTTTTTT. Translated, it gives CASSFPPGQGYSGELFF. The chain uses TRBV5-8 and TRBJ2-2, with TRBD1 matching over 10 bases. The germline CDR1 and CDR2 sequences are SGHTS and YDEGEE. V lost 2 bases to trimming and J lost 6 bases; unmatched junction nucleotides: 10. The CDR3 runs to 17 residues.

CDR3 amino acids: CASSPRLRGPNEQFF. For the CDR3, the DNA is TGTGCCAGCAGCCCCAGGTTGCGGGGGCCGAATGAGCAGTTCTTC. This chain links TRBV5-8 with TRBJ2-1; possible D gene TRBD2, 7 bases. The CDR3 loop spans 15 amino acids. Trimming stripped 4 bases from V and 7 bases from J, with 18 bases between. Germline lookup yields CDR1 SGHTS and CDR2 YDEGEE.

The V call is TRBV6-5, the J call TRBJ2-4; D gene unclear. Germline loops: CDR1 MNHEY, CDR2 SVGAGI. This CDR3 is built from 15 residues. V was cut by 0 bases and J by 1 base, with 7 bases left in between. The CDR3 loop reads CASSYSSVAKNIQYF. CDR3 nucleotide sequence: TGTGCCAGCAGTTACTCGTCAGTGGCCAAAAACATTCAGTACTTC.

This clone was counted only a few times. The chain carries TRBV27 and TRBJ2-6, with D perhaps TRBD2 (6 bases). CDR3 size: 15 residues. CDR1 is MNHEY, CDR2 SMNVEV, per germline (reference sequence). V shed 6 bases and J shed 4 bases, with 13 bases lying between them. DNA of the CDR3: TGTGCCAGCAGCCCCCGGGGGTCCGGGGCCAACGTCCTGACTTTC. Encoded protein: CASSPRGSGANVLTF.

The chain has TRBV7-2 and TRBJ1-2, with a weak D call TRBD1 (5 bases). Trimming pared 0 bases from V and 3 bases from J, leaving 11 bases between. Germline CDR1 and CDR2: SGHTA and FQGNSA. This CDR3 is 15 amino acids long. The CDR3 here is CASSLAGWGDYGYTF. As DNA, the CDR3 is TGTGCCAGCAGCTTAGCAGGGTGGGGGGACTATGGCTACACCTTC.

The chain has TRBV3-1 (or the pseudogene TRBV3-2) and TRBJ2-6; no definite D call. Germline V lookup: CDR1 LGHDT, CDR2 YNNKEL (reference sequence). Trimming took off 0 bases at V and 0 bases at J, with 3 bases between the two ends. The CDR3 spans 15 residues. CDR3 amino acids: CASSQDSSGANVLTF. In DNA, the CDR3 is TGTGCCAGCAGCCAAGACAGCTCTGGGGCCAACGTCCTGACTTTC.

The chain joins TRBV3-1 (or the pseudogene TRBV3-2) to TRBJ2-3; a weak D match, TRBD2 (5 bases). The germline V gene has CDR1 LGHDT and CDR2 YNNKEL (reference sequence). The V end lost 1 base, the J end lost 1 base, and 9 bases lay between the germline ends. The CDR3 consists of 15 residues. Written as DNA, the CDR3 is TGTGCCAGCAGCCAAGGAGGGCTCGGCACAGATACGCAGTATTTT. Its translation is CASSQGGLGTDTQYF.

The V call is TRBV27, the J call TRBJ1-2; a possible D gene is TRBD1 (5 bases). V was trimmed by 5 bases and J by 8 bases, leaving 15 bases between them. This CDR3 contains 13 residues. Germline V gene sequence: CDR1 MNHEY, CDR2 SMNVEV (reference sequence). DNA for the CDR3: TGTGCCAGCAGTGTGCAGGGTGGATACGGCTACACCTTC. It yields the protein CASSVQGGYGYTF.

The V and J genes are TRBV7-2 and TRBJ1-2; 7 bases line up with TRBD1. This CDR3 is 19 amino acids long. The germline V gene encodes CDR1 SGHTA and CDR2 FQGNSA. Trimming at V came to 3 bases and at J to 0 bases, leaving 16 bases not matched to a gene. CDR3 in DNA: TGTGCCAGCAGCTTTAGTTCTACTCGGACAGGTGGTACTAACTATGGCTACACCTTC. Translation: CASSFSSTRTGGTNYGYTF. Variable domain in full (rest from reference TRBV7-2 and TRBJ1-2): GAGVSQSPSNKVTEKGKDVELRCDPISGHTALYWYRQSLGQGLEFLIYFQGNSAPDKSGLPSDRFSAERTGGSVSTLTIQRTQQEDSAVYLCASSFSSTRTGGTNYGYTFGSGTRLTVV.

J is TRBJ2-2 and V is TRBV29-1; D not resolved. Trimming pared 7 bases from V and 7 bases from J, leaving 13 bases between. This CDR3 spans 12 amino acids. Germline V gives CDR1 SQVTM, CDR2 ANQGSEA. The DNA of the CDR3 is TGCAGCGGCGGCTACAAAGGCGGGGAGCTGTTTTTT. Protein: CSGGYKGGELFF.

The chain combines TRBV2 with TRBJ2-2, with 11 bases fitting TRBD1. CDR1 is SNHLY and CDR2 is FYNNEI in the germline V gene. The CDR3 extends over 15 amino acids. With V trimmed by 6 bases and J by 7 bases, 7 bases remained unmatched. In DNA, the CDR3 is TGTGCCAGCAGGATCCCGGGACAGGGGGACGGGGAGCTGTTTTTT. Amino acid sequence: CASRIPGQGDGELFF.

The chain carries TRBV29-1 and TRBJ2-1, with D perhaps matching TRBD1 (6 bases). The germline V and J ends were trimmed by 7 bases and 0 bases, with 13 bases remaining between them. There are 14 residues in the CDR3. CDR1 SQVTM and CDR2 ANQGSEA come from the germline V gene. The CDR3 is CSAITGISYNEQFF. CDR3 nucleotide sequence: TGCAGCGCTATCACAGGGATCTCCTACAATGAGCAGTTCTTC.

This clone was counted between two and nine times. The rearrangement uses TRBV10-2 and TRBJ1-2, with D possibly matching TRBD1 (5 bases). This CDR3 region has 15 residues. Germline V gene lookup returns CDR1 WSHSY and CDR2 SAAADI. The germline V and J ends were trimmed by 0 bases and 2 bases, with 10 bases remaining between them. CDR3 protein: CASSESGRANYGYTF. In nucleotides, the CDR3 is TGCGCCAGCAGTGAGTCGGGCAGGGCGAACTATGGCTACACCTTC.

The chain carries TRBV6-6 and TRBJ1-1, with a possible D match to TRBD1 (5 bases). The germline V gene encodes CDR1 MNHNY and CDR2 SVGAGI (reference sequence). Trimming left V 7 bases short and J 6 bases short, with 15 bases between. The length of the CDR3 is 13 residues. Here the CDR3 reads CASMLRDLAEAFF. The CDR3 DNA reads TGTGCCAGCATGTTGCGGGACCTCGCTGAAGCTTTCTTT.

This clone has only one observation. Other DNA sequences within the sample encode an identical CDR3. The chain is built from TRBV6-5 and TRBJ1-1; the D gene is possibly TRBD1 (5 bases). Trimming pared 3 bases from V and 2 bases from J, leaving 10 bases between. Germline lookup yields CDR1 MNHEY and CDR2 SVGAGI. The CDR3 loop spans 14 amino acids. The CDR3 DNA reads TGTGCCAGCAGTTATCTCCAGGGCAACACTGAAGCTTTCTTT. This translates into CASSYLQGNTEAFF.

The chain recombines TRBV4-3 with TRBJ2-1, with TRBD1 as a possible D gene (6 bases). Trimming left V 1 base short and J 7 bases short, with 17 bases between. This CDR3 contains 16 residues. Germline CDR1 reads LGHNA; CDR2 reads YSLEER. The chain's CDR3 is CASSQGLEAGANEQFF. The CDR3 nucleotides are TGCGCCAGCAGCCAAGGGTTAGAGGCAGGGGCAAATGAGCAGTTCTTC.

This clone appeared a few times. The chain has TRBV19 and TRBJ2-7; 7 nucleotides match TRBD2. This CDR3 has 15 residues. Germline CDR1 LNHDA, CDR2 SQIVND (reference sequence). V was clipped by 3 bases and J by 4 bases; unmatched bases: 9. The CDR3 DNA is TGTGCCAGTAGTATGGCCCCGGGGGGTAGGTACGAGCAGTACTTC. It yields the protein CASSMAPGGRYEQYF.

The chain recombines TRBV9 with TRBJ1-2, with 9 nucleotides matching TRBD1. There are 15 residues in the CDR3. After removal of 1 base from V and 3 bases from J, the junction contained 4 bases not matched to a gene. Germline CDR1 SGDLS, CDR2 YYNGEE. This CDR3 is CASSVSDRGYYGYTF. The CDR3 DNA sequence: TGTGCCAGCAGCGTATCGGACAGGGGCTACTATGGCTACACCTTC.

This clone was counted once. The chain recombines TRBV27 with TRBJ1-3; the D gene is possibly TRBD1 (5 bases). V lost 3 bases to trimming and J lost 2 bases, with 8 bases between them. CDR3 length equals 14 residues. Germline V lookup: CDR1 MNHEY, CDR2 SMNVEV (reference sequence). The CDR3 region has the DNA TGTGCCAGCAGTTTTTTAGGGGCTGGAAACACCATATATTTT. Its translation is CASSFLGAGNTIYF.

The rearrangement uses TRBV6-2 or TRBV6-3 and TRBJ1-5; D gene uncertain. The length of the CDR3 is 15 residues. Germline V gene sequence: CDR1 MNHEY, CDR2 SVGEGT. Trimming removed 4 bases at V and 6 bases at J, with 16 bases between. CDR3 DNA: TGTGCCAGCAGTTTGATGCAGGATTGGGTTCAGCCCCAGCATTTT. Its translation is CASSLMQDWVQPQHF.

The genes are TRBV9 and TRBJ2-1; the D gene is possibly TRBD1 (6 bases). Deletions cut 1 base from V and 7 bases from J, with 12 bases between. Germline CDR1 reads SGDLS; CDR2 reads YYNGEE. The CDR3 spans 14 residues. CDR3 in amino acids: CASSVMGAMNEQFF. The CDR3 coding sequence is TGTGCCAGCAGCGTAATGGGGGCAATGAATGAGCAGTTCTTC.

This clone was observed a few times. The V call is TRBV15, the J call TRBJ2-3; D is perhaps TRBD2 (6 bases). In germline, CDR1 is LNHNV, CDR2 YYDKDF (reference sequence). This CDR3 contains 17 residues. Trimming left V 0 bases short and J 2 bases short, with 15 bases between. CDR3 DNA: TGTGCCACCAGCAGAGATGGGGGGAAGTCCCCCACAGATACGCAGTATTTT. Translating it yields CATSRDGGKSPTDTQYF.

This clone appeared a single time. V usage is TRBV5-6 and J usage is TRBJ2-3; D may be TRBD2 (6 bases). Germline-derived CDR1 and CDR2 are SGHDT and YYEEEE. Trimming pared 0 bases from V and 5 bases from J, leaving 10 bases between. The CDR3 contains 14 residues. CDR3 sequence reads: CASSLAAGGDTQYF. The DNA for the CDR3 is TGTGCCAGCAGCTTGGCGGCCGGGGGAGATACGCAGTATTTT.

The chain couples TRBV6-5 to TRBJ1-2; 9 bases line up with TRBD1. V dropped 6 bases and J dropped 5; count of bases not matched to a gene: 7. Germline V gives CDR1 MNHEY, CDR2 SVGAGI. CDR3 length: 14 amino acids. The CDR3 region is CASRLGQGIYGYTF. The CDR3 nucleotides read TGTGCCAGCAGACTTGGACAGGGGATTTATGGCTACACCTTC.

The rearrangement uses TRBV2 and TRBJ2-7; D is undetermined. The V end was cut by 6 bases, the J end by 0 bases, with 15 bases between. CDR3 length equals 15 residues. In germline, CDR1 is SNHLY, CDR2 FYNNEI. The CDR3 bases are TGTGCCAGCAGCACGCAGACTGTTACCTCCTACGAGCAGTACTTC. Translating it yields CASSTQTVTSYEQYF. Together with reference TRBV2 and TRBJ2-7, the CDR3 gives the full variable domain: EPEVTQTPSHQVTQMGQEVILRCVPISNHLYFYWYRQILGQKVEFLVSFYNNEISEKSEIFDDQFSVERPDGSNFTLKIRSTKLEDSAMYFCASSTQTVTSYEQYFGPGTRLTVT.

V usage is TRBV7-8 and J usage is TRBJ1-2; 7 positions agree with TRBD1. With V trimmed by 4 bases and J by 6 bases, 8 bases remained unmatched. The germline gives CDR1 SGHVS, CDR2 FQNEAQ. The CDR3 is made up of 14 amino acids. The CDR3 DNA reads TGTGCCAGCAGCTCCCAGACAGGGAGCGATGGCTACACCTTC. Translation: CASSSQTGSDGYTF.

The CDR3 spells CASSFRELGGETQYF. CDR3 coding DNA: TGTGCCAGCAGTTTCCGGGAACTAGGAGGAGAGACCCAGTACTTC. The chain uses TRBV5-6 and TRBJ2-5; weak D call: TRBD2 (5 bases). The germline CDR1 and CDR2 sequences are SGHDT and YYEEEE. Trimming cost V 5 bases and J 4 bases, with 18 bases left between them. CDR3 length: 15 residues.